The 26 T cell receptor beta chains reported below all come from one sample, sequenced in a study of blood T cells in healthy people across ages. A second PCR, run for roughly 7 to 12 cycles, used a sample-barcoded 5' primer plus a J-beta primer mix. TCRdb used MiXCR to reprocess the 5' RACE reads, holding one entry per CDR3 protein. Of about 930,000 distinct CDR3 sequences in the sample, roughly 28% are singletons; the top ten hold roughly a tenth. The sample was also linked to a second study, of T cells of mothers and their children.

The sequencing input was blood. Receptor source: a woman between 40 and 50 years old in good health.

Remarks on this clonotype: Because the CDR3 is missing its conserved closing phenylalanine or tryptophan, this is likely a read error. CDR3 DNA: TGTGCCAGCAGTTACTCCGGGGACAAGTATGGCTACACCGTC. Translated, it gives CASSYSGDKYGYTV. The chain employs TRBV6-5 and TRBJ1-2; tentative D call: TRBD1 (6 bases). Germline CDR1 reads MNHEY; CDR2 reads SVGAGI. The V and J ends lost 0 bases and 5 bases respectively, with 10 bases between them. This CDR3 has 14 amino acids.

V is TRBV14 and J is TRBJ2-2; 7 bases map to TRBD2. J gave up 1 base and V 1 base, and 9 bases lay outside the gene matches. This CDR3 contains 18 residues. CDR1 is SGHDN, CDR2 FVKESK, per germline. This CDR3 reads CASSQGALGGLNTGELFF. CDR3 DNA sequence: TGTGCCAGCAGCCAAGGGGCCCTCGGGGGGTTGAACACCGGGGAGCTGTTTTTT. Supplemented by reference TRBV14 and TRBJ2-2, the full variable domain reads EAGVTQFPSHSVIEKGQTVTLRCDPISGHDNLYWYRRVMGKEIKFLLHFVKESKQDESGMPNNRFLAERTGGTYSTLKVQPAELEDSGVYFCASSQGALGGLNTGELFFGEGSRLTVL.

This clonotype was recorded a few times. This rearrangement joins TRBV20-1 to TRBJ2-2; 7 positions agree with TRBD2. This CDR3 has 15 residues. J lost 5 bases, V lost 2 bases, and 8 bases had no gene match. The germline V gene has CDR1 DFQATT and CDR2 SNEGSKA (reference sequence). In nucleotides, the CDR3 is TGCAGTGCTAGACCCCGTGGGGGGGGAACCGGGGAGCTGTTTTTT. Its protein product is CSARPRGGGTGELFF.

A remark on this clonotype: The conserved closing phenylalanine or tryptophan is absent in this CDR3, likely reflecting a read error. CDR3 DNA sequence: TGTACCAGCTCCATATACGGGTCCTCGGGCAAAAACATTCAGTACATC. It is translated as CTSSIYGSSGKNIQYI. The rearrangement links TRBV18 to TRBJ2-4; D gene uncertain. Germline V gives CDR1 KGHSH, CDR2 LQKENI. The CDR3 sequence is 16 residues long.

The chain is built from TRBV4-3 and TRBJ2-3; D possibly corresponds to TRBD1 (7 bases). The CDR3 totals 15 residues. V was shortened by 4 bases and J by 4 bases, with 15 bases between the two germline ends. CDR1 is LGHNA and CDR2 is YSLEER in the germline V gene. CDR3 DNA: TGCGCCAGCAGCCCCCACGTCAGGGGGGCAGATACGCAGTATTTT. Translated: CASSPHVRGADTQYF.

This clonotype occurred a few times. The chain joins TRBV20-1 to TRBJ1-2; D unclear. Germline-derived CDR1 and CDR2 are DFQATT and SNEGSKA (reference sequence). The CDR3 spans 16 residues. Trimming left V 1 base short and J 1 base short, with 16 bases between. CDR3 sequence: CSARVEYRGNNYGYTF. CDR3 sequence (DNA): TGCAGTGCTAGAGTTGAGTATCGGGGAAATAACTATGGCTACACCTTC.

This clonotype has only a few counts. The chain employs TRBV3-1 and TRBJ1-1; no clear D gene. CDR3 length: 16 amino acids. Germline CDR1 is LGHDT and CDR2 is YNNKEL (reference sequence). Between the trimmed V and J ends, which lost 1 base and 2 bases, there was a span of 14 bases. The CDR3 DNA sequence: TGTGCCAGCAGCCAAGCCCACTCCCGACGAAACACTGAAGCTTTCTTT. Its translation is CASSQAHSRRNTEAFF.

This rearrangement joins TRBV5-1 to TRBJ1-6; 10 nucleotides match TRBD1. This CDR3 has 15 amino acids. The germline V gene encodes CDR1 SGHRS and CDR2 YFSETQ. With 5 bases clipped from V and 5 bases from J, the junction kept 4 bases outside the gene matches. The CDR3 reads CASSTGQGDNSPLHF. The DNA for the CDR3 is TGCGCCAGCAGTACAGGACAGGGGGATAATTCACCCCTCCACTTT.

This clonotype turned up a few times. V is TRBV20-1 and J is TRBJ1-1; D unclear. CDR3 size: 15 residues. Germline assignment: CDR1 DFQATT and CDR2 SNEGSKA (reference sequence). Trimming took 1 base from V and 1 from J, leaving 13 bases between them. The CDR3 DNA is TGCAGTGCTAGAGCGTCCGGGAGAGGGAACACTGAAGCTTTCTTT. Amino acid sequence: CSARASGRGNTEAFF.

This clonotype came up a few times. The gene calls are TRBV3-1 and TRBJ2-7; D is possibly TRBD1 or TRBD2 (5 bases each). Germline V lookup: CDR1 LGHDT, CDR2 YNNKEL (reference sequence). CDR3 size: 16 residues. Trimming removed 1 base from V and 7 bases from J, with 20 bases in between. The CDR3 DNA reads as TGTGCCAGCAGCCAAGGGGCCGGGACCAAGTACAATGAGCAGTACTTC. Encoded protein: CASSQGAGTKYNEQYF.

This clonotype was seen ten or more times. The chain joins TRBV13 to TRBJ2-4; 7 bases are shared with TRBD1. CDR1 and CDR2 from the germline V gene are PRHDT and FYEKMQ (reference sequence). The CDR3 spans 17 residues. Germline trimming cut 5 bases from V and 0 bases from J; bases unmatched to any gene: 10. The CDR3 region has the DNA TGTGCCAGCAGCCCCCGGACAGGATCACTAGCCAAAAACATTCAGTACTTC. Amino acids: CASSPRTGSLAKNIQYF.

The chain has TRBV7-2 and TRBJ2-3; D may correspond to TRBD1 or TRBD2 (6 bases each). The CDR3 is 15 amino acids. The germline gives CDR1 SGHTA, CDR2 FQGNSA. Trimming took off 4 bases at V and 6 bases at J, with 17 bases between the two ends. For the CDR3, the DNA is TGTGCCAGCAGCTGGGACCCGAGGGGGGTGGATACGCAGTATTTT. Amino acid sequence: CASSWDPRGVDTQYF.

Comment on this clonotype: This could be a read error, since a much larger clone is one nucleotide away. This chain links TRBV7-2 with TRBJ2-1; D not resolved. The germline gives CDR1 SGHTA, CDR2 FQGNSA. This CDR3 contains 13 residues. The chain's CDR3 is CAGSTSSYNEQFF. DNA of the CDR3: TGTGCCGGCAGCACCTCATCCTACAATGAGCAGTTCTTC.

This sequence joins TRBV11-3 and TRBJ2-1, with 9 nucleotides matching TRBD2. CDR3 length equals 15 residues. Germline loops: CDR1 SGHNT, CDR2 YENEEA. V trimming: 0 bases; J trimming: 7 bases; junction bases outside the gene matches: 4. CDR3 region: CASSLEAGGLNEQFF. The DNA for the CDR3 is TGTGCCAGCAGCTTAGAAGCGGGGGGCCTAAATGAGCAGTTCTTC.

This clonotype was observed a few times. This chain links TRBV9 with TRBJ2-3; 7 bases agree with TRBD2. The CDR3 totals 14 residues. Unmatched junction bases numbered 2, after V lost 0 bases and J lost 4 bases. CDR1 and CDR2 (germline): SGDLS, YYNGEE. DNA for the CDR3: TGTGCCAGCAGCGTAGGTGGGGGGGCAGATACGCAGTATTTT. Its protein product is CASSVGGGADTQYF.

This clonotype occurred many times. This chain links TRBV7-2 with TRBJ1-4; D remains unclear. V was shortened by 2 bases and J by 3 bases, with 10 bases between the two germline ends. The CDR3 consists of 15 residues. Germline V gene data show CDR1 as SGHTA and CDR2 as FQGNSA. CDR3 amino acids: CASSLSLGSNEKLFF. CDR3 bases: TGTGCCAGCAGCTTAAGTCTAGGGTCTAATGAAAAACTGTTTTTT.

Comment on this clonotype: A read error may produce the germline difference seen at one junction end. The CDR3 is CATGDSTPNSRSEAFF. The CDR3 DNA is TGTGCCACCGGTGATTCGACCCCCAATTCTCGGAGTGAAGCTTTCTTT. The V gene is TRBV24-1, the J gene TRBJ1-1, with D unresolved. The CDR3 runs 16 residues. CDR1 and CDR2 (germline): KGHDR, SFDVKD.

In its sample, this clonotype was seen a few times. V and J are TRBV12-3 or TRBV12-4 and TRBJ1-5; no clear D gene. The CDR3 consists of 15 residues. The V end was cut by 1 base, the J end by 2 bases, with 9 bases between. The CDR3 DNA follows: TGTGCCAGCAGTTTAGGAGGGTACGGCAATCAGCCCCAGCATTTT. The encoded protein is CASSLGGYGNQPQHF.

This chain connects TRBV29-1 to TRBJ1-2; no clear D. CDR1 and CDR2 (germline): SQVTM, ANQGSEA. Trimming took off 7 bases at V and 8 bases at J, with 17 bases between the two ends. The CDR3 covers 12 residues. CDR3 bases: TGCAGCGCCCCGAGGGCAGAAAGAGGCTACACCTTC. Amino acids: CSAPRAERGYTF.

This clonotype was recorded a few times. This chain joins TRBV12-3 or TRBV12-4 and TRBJ1-1, with D possibly being TRBD1 (6 bases). V lost 6 bases to trimming and J lost 13 bases, with 18 bases between them. CDR3 size: 12 residues. The CDR3 DNA is TGTGCCAGCAGCCAGGACAGACGGTGGGATTTCTTT. It codes for CASSQDRRWDFF.

This clonotype has just a few counts. The chain carries TRBV2 and TRBJ2-7; 7 positions agree with TRBD1. Trimming removed 6 bases from V and 4 bases from J; junction bases left unmatched: 6. This CDR3 comprises 13 residues. CDR1 is SNHLY, CDR2 FYNNEI, per germline. CDR3: CASRNQGVYEQYF. Here the CDR3 DNA reads TGTGCCAGCAGGAACCAGGGGGTTTACGAGCAGTACTTC.

The chain joins TRBV4-1 to TRBJ1-5; TRBD1 is a possible D gene (6 bases). The CDR3 covers 17 residues. V was clipped by 1 base and J by 2 bases, with 15 bases between them. The germline CDR1 and CDR2 sequences are MGHRA and YSYEKL. The CDR3 coding sequence is TGCGCCAGCAGCCAAGGCCCTGGGGGCGGTCGCAATCAGCCCCAGCATTTT. Its protein is CASSQGPGGGRNQPQHF.

The chain's CDR3 is CASRAWGDGELFF. CDR3 nucleotides: TGTGCCAGCAGGGCGTGGGGTGACGGGGAGCTGTTTTTT. The chain employs TRBV7-3 and TRBJ2-2; D is unclear. Germline CDR1 is SGHTA and CDR2 is FQGTGA. V was trimmed by 6 bases and J by 7 bases, leaving 12 bases between them. CDR3 size: 13 residues.

This clonotype was detected ten times or more. This chain connects TRBV29-1 to TRBJ1-3, with D unclear. Trimming cost V 2 bases and J 0 bases, with 8 bases left between them. Germline lookup yields CDR1 SQVTM and CDR2 ANQGSEA. The CDR3 runs to 14 residues. The CDR3 loop is CSVELRGSGNTIYF. CDR3 nucleotide sequence: TGCAGCGTTGAACTACGGGGCTCTGGAAACACCATATATTTT. The full variable domain, in which reference TRBV29-1 and TRBJ1-3 provide the parts outside the CDR3, is SAVISQKPSRDICQRGTSLTIQCQVDSQVTMMFWYRQQPGQSLTLIATANQGSEATYESGFVIDKFPISRPNLTFSTLTVSNMSPEDSSIYLCSVELRGSGNTIYFGEGSWLTVV.

This clonotype was found many times. The chain combines TRBV28 with TRBJ2-1, with 13 bases aligning to TRBD2. The germline V gene encodes CDR1 MDHEN and CDR2 SYDVKM. CDR3 size: 20 residues. V lost 1 base, J lost 0 bases, and 9 bases stayed unmatched. CDR3 residues: CASSLFGLAGDYSSYNEQFF. As DNA, the CDR3 is TGTGCCAGCAGTTTATTTGGACTAGCGGGGGACTATAGCTCCTACAATGAGCAGTTCTTC.

This clonotype has just a few counts. The genes are TRBV7-9 and TRBJ2-1; 15 bases fit TRBD2. Germline loops: CDR1 SEHNR, CDR2 FQNEAQ (reference sequence). Trimming at V came to 5 bases and at J to 5 bases, leaving 7 bases not matched to a gene. The CDR3 is made up of 17 amino acids. The CDR3 loop reads CASSPGLAGGSNNEQFF. The CDR3 DNA is TGTGCCAGCAGCCCCGGACTAGCGGGGGGGTCTAACAATGAGCAGTTCTTC.